The clone carrying this T cell receptor (beta chain) was seen ten or more times. The CDR3 has 13 residues. The V gene's germline CDR1 is DFQATT and CDR2 SNEGSKA (reference sequence). V was pared by 0 bases and J by 4 bases, with 8 bases between. TCRdb fed the RT-PCR reads into MiXCR, producing one record per CDR3 protein. In the table there are more than 550,000 distinct CDR3 sequences, 14% of which are singletons. The TCR was taken from a female donor in good health, serving as a healthy control. The chain couples TRBV20-1 to TRBJ2-3; D gene uncertain. The sample taken for sequencing was memory CD4+ T cells from blood. The CDR3 DNA follows: TGCAGTGCTAGAGATTTGGCAGCAGATACGCAGTATTTT. Amino acid sequence: CSARDLAADTQYF.